This TCR beta chain was obtained from a study of long-term antiretroviral therapy in people with HIV. Germline V gene data show CDR1 as SEHNR and CDR2 as FQNEAQ (reference sequence). V was trimmed by 5 bases and J by 8 bases, leaving 12 bases between them. This CDR3 is built from 13 residues. Survey-level immunoSEQ v3.0 assays were run. The assay was immunoSEQ multiplex PCR, and TCRdb's table has in-frame clones only and misses some. The sample includes some 15,000 clones, around 73% of them seen just once. The sequence derives from a woman aged 40 to 50 with HIV. The specimen was unsorted PBMCs, collected around 3.2 years after starting antiretroviral therapy. The chain couples TRBV7-9 to TRBJ1-4; D is unclear. CDR3 nucleotide sequence: TGTGCCAGCAGCCTATGGGCGGAGGAAAAACTGTTTTTT. It codes for CASSLWAEEKLFF.